Included here is one TCR beta chain sequence, with context. Germline V gene lookup returns CDR1 ENHRY and CDR2 SYGVKD. The CDR3 has 14 amino acids. After removal of 5 bases from V and 6 bases from J, the junction contained 6 bases not matched to a gene. The data originate from a study of shared clonotypes between healthy human individuals. Assay used: immunoSEQ multiplex PCR; TCRdb lists only in-frame clones, some missing. The data hold about 380,000 clones, with about 97% observed a single time. The rearrangement uses TRBV10-3 and TRBJ2-1; 8 bases are a match to TRBD2. Sequenced material: memory CD8+ T cells sorted from blood. This sample's subset: CD45RO+ cells pooled with CCR7-negative TemRA cells. The TCR comes from a man aged 25 to 40 in good health. The CDR3 sequence: CAISLRTSLNEQFF. CDR3 coding DNA: TGTGCCATCAGTCTGCGGACTAGCCTCAATGAGCAGTTCTTC.